The next 30 T cell receptor beta chains were all read from a single sample in a study of blood T cell repertoires in COVID-19. Measured with immunoSEQ multiplex PCR; TCRdb has only the in-frame clones, and not every one. This table has about 160,000 clones, approximately 82% appearing once. Sequenced: PBMCs or T cells enriched from blood (not recorded which). The receptor set was obtained from a woman in her 50s in a cohort exposed to, infected with or recovered from COVID-19 (not recorded which).

The gene calls are TRBV5-5 and TRBJ1-1; D remains ambiguous. The CDR3 is 14 amino acids. The V gene lost 1 base and the J gene lost 0 bases, with 7 bases spanning the gap. CDR1 is SGHKS, CDR2 YYEKEE, per germline (reference sequence). CDR3 in DNA: TGTGCCAGCAGCTTGCACAGACTGAACACTGAAGCTTTCTTT. It yields the protein CASSLHRLNTEAFF.

This chain links TRBV5-6 with TRBJ1-4; TRBD1 aligns across 7 bases. The CDR3 sequence is 14 residues long. Trimming took 4 bases from V and 4 from J; bases not matched to a gene: 4. CDR1 and CDR2 from the germline V gene are SGHDT and YYEEEE. CDR3 loop: CASSIGTDNEKLFF. CDR3 in DNA: TGTGCCAGCAGCATTGGGACAGATAATGAAAAACTGTTTTTT.

CDR3 residues: CSASWAVNQPQHF. The CDR3 DNA sequence: TGCAGTGCTAGTTGGGCCGTCAATCAGCCCCAGCATTTT. The chain uses TRBV20-1 and TRBJ1-5; D uncertain. This CDR3 has 13 residues. V was trimmed by 3 bases and J by 3 bases, leaving 9 bases between them. The germline CDR1 and CDR2 sequences are DFQATT and SNEGSKA (reference sequence).

The CDR3 nucleotides read TGTGCCAGCTCACCACCGGGAAAGCGGGGCACAGATACGCAGTATTTT. Translating gives CASSPPGKRGTDTQYF. V gene TRBV18 combines with J gene TRBJ2-3; a possible D gene is TRBD2 (6 bases). V lost 0 bases and J lost 1, with 11 bases in between. The CDR3 loop spans 16 amino acids. Germline values: CDR1 KGHSH, CDR2 LQKENI.

The chain links TRBV7-8 to TRBJ1-1, with 7 bases matching TRBD1. V shed 1 base, J shed 1 base, and the junction held 0 bases outside the gene matches. The germline gives CDR1 SGHVS, CDR2 FQNEAQ. The CDR3 is 14 residues long. Here the CDR3 reads CASSLDRGNTEAFF. DNA for the CDR3: TGTGCCAGCAGCTTAGACAGGGGGAACACTGAAGCTTTCTTT.

The V and J genes are TRBV9 and TRBJ2-1, with D possibly TRBD2 on 6 matching bases. Trimming removed 2 bases from V and 6 bases from J, with 18 bases in between. The germline CDR1 and CDR2 sequences are SGDLS and YYNGEE. The CDR3 length is 16 residues. In DNA, the CDR3 is TGTGCCAGCAGCGTCGCCGGGACTCCACCCGCCAATGAGCAGTTCTTC. This translates into CASSVAGTPPANEQFF.

The rearrangement links TRBV19 to TRBJ2-3; 10 positions match TRBD2. V was clipped by 3 bases and J by 2 bases; unmatched bases: 8. CDR1 is LNHDA, CDR2 SQIVND, per germline (reference sequence). The CDR3 has 17 residues. The CDR3 here is CASSILAGETNTDTQYF. In DNA, the CDR3 is TGTGCCAGTAGTATCCTAGCGGGGGAAACAAACACAGATACGCAGTATTTT.

The chain couples TRBV7-9 to TRBJ2-7, with 11 positions matching TRBD2. The CDR3 has 14 residues. Germline CDR1 SEHNR, CDR2 FQNEAQ (reference sequence). With 2 bases clipped from V and 11 bases from J, the junction kept 8 bases outside the gene matches. CDR3: CASSLSELAGGKYF. The CDR3 DNA is TGTGCCAGCAGCTTATCAGAGCTAGCGGGGGGAAAGTACTTC.

The chain carries TRBV29-1 and TRBJ1-2, with D uncertain. Germline V gene lookup returns CDR1 SQVTM and CDR2 ANQGSEA. The CDR3 length is 12 residues. The V gene lost 3 bases and the J gene lost 6 bases, with 11 bases spanning the gap. CDR3 sequence: CSVDWQNNGYTF. Here the CDR3 DNA reads TGCAGCGTTGATTGGCAGAATAATGGCTACACCTTC.

The rearrangement uses TRBV11-3 and TRBJ2-3; D gene ambiguous. This CDR3 region has 13 residues. The germline CDR1 and CDR2 sequences are SGHNT and YENEEA. With 3 bases removed from V and 5 bases from J, the gap between germline ends came to 9 bases. The CDR3 DNA reads TGTGCCAGCAGCTTGAAATCGGGAGATACGCAGTATTTT. Its protein is CASSLKSGDTQYF.

The V gene is TRBV9, the J gene TRBJ1-3; D is unresolved. Trimming removed 0 bases from V and 0 bases from J, with 7 bases in between. The CDR3 length is 15 residues. In germline, CDR1 is SGDLS, CDR2 YYNGEE. This chain's CDR3 is CASSVVGGSGNTIYF. The CDR3 DNA sequence: TGTGCCAGCAGCGTAGTAGGCGGCTCTGGAAACACCATATATTTT.

V is TRBV7-9 and J is TRBJ2-1; D not resolved. The V end lost 0 bases, the J end lost 12 bases, and 12 bases lay between the germline ends. This CDR3 is 13 amino acids long. The germline CDR1 and CDR2 sequences are SEHNR and FQNEAQ (reference sequence). Written as DNA, the CDR3 is TGTGCCAGCAGCTTAGCGCTGGCTCTAGGGCAGTTCTTC. It specifies CASSLALALGQFF.

V gene TRBV21-1 combines with J gene TRBJ2-2; TRBD1, the table's D call, was not compared with the DNA. TRBV21-1 constitutes a pseudogene. The CDR3 consists of 16 residues. CDR3: CASSKTGTGNTGELFF. The CDR3 bases are TGTGCCAGCAGCAAAACGGGGACAGGGAACACCGGGGAGCTGTTTTTT.

The rearrangement joins TRBV9 to TRBJ2-2; no definite D call. CDR3 length: 13 residues. Trimming left V 4 bases short and J 4 bases short, with 8 bases between. The germline CDR1 and CDR2 sequences are SGDLS and YYNGEE. As DNA, the CDR3 is TGTGCCAGCAGCCCGGAGACCACCGGGGAGCTGTTTTTT. Translated: CASSPETTGELFF. The full variable domain, completed using reference TRBV9 and TRBJ2-2, is DSGVTQTPKHLITATGQRVTLRCSPRSGDLSVYWYQQSLDQGLQFLIQYYNGEERAKGNILERFSAQQFPDLHSELNLSSLELGDSALYFCASSPETTGELFFGEGSRLTVL.

V usage is TRBV28 and J usage is TRBJ1-3, with D perhaps TRBD1 (5 bases). Per the germline V gene, CDR1 is MDHEN and CDR2 is SYDVKM. Trimming stripped 6 bases from V and 0 bases from J, with 9 bases between. This CDR3 contains 14 residues. CDR3 region: CASRVGLSGNTIYF. CDR3 coding DNA: TGTGCCAGCAGGGTGGGGCTCTCTGGAAACACCATATATTTT. The full variable domain, in which reference TRBV28 and TRBJ1-3 provide the parts outside the CDR3, is DVKVTQSSRYLVKRTGEKVFLECVQDMDHENMFWYRQDPGLGLRLIYFSYDVKMKEKGDIPEGYSVSREKKERFSLILESASTNQTSMYLCASRVGLSGNTIYFGEGSWLTVV.

The rearrangement joins TRBV24-1 to TRBJ1-2; possible D gene TRBD1, 5 bases. V lost 4 bases and J 7 bases, leaving 12 bases between the germline ends. The CDR3 is 13 residues long. The germline CDR1 and CDR2 sequences are KGHDR and SFDVKD. This chain's CDR3 is CATSDSPGLGYTF. The CDR3, as DNA: TGTGCCACCAGTGACTCGCCGGGACTTGGCTACACCTTC.

The V and J genes are TRBV28 and TRBJ2-3; 7 bases are a match to TRBD1. V lost 6 bases, J lost 2 bases, and 11 bases stayed unmatched. Germline V gene lookup returns CDR1 MDHEN and CDR2 SYDVKM. This CDR3 spans 16 amino acids. DNA for the CDR3: TGTGCCAGCAGCTACATGACAGGGTTGGACACAGATACGCAGTATTTT. The encoded protein is CASSYMTGLDTDTQYF.

This clone showed up just once. The chain joins TRBV7-2 to TRBJ2-7, with 8 bases aligning to TRBD2. Germline-derived CDR1 and CDR2 are SGHTA and FQGNSA. V shed 4 bases and J 7 bases; nucleotides not matched to a gene: 12. This CDR3 has 15 amino acids. The chain's CDR3 is CASSSRTSRIGEQYF. The CDR3 DNA sequence: TGTGCCAGCAGCTCCAGGACTAGCAGAATAGGGGAGCAGTACTTC.

V is TRBV3-1 (or the pseudogene TRBV3-2) and J is TRBJ2-3, with TRBD2 identical over 7 bases. Per germline, CDR1 LGHDT and CDR2 YNNKEL (reference sequence). The CDR3 covers 15 residues. The V segment lost 1 base and the J segment 4 bases; nucleotides outside the gene matches: 5. In DNA, the CDR3 is TGTGCCAGCAGCCAAGGCGCGGGAGAATCAGATACGCAGTATTTT. Translated: CASSQGAGESDTQYF.

The V gene is TRBV15, the J gene TRBJ1-5; the match to TRBD1 covers 8 bases. The germline CDR1 and CDR2 sequences are LNHNV and YYDKDF (reference sequence). This CDR3 has 14 residues. After removal of 4 bases from V and 5 bases from J, the junction contained 4 bases not matched to a gene. The CDR3 region has the DNA TGTGCCACCAGCACCGGGACAGGAGATCAGCCCCAGCATTTT. Translated, it gives CATSTGTGDQPQHF.

The CDR3 loop is CASSWTDGNQPQHF. The CDR3 nucleotides are TGTGCCAGCAGTTGGACAGACGGCAATCAGCCCCAGCATTTT. This chain connects TRBV2 to TRBJ1-5, with D perhaps TRBD1 (6 bases). This CDR3 comprises 14 residues. The V end lost 5 bases, the J end lost 2 bases, and 10 bases lay between the germline ends. Germline loops: CDR1 SNHLY, CDR2 FYNNEI.

The table lists this clone with a count of one. The chain uses TRBV7-2 and TRBJ2-5; maybe TRBD1 (6 bases). The germline CDR1 and CDR2 sequences are SGHTA and FQGNSA. V was pared by 5 bases and J by 5 bases, with 21 bases between. The CDR3 totals 16 residues. The CDR3 protein is CASSPARTAGGETQYF. The DNA for the CDR3 is TGTGCCAGCAGCCCTGCCCGGACAGCCGGCGGGGAGACCCAGTACTTC. The variable domain in full, with the rest retrieved from reference TRBV7-2 and TRBJ2-5, is GAGVSQSPSNKVTEKGKDVELRCDPISGHTALYWYRQSLGQGLEFLIYFQGNSAPDKSGLPSDRFSAERTGGSVSTLTIQRTQQEDSAVYLCASSPARTAGGETQYFGPGTRLLVL.

This clone was seen more than once but under ten times. CDR3 sequence reads: CASTTSSGRGNEQFF. CDR3 DNA sequence: TGTGCCAGTACCACTTCTAGCGGGAGAGGAAATGAGCAGTTCTTC. V gene TRBV19 combines with J gene TRBJ2-1, with 10 bases aligning to TRBD2. The germline V gene has CDR1 LNHDA and CDR2 SQIVND (reference sequence). V was pared by 7 bases and J by 7 bases, with 10 bases of the junction left unmatched. The CDR3 runs 15 residues. The full variable domain, with the rest looked up from reference TRBV19 and TRBJ2-1, is DGGITQSPKYLFRKEGQNVTLSCEQNLNHDAMYWYRQDPGQGLRLIYYSQIVNDFQKGDIAEGYSVSREKKESFPLTVTSAQKNPTAFYLCASTTSSGRGNEQFFGPGTRLTVL.

This chain connects TRBV7-6 to TRBJ2-1; the match to TRBD2 covers 7 bases. V shed 1 base and J 6 bases; nucleotides not matched to a gene: 12. The CDR3 runs 17 residues. CDR1 and CDR2 (germline): SGHVS, FNYEAQ. The DNA for the CDR3 is TGTGCCAGCAGCTTAGGTCTTAGGCGCGGGAGTGGCAATGAGCAGTTCTTC. As protein: CASSLGLRRGSGNEQFF.

The V and J genes are TRBV12-3 or TRBV12-4 and TRBJ1-1, with D possibly matching TRBD1 (5 bases). V shed 5 bases and J shed 1 base, with 8 bases lying between them. The CDR3 runs to 13 residues. The CDR3 region is CASSEQENTEAFF. Written as DNA, the CDR3 is TGTGCCAGCAGTGAACAGGAGAACACTGAAGCTTTCTTT.

V is TRBV29-1 and J is TRBJ2-6, with D possibly being TRBD1 (5 bases). V was clipped by 3 bases and J by 3 bases, with 18 bases between them. The CDR3 spans 17 residues. Germline loops: CDR1 SQVTM, CDR2 ANQGSEA. The CDR3 loop is CSVDPYPGSNGANVLTF. The CDR3 DNA follows: TGCAGCGTTGATCCCTACCCAGGGTCTAATGGGGCCAACGTCCTGACTTTC. Full variable domain (missing parts from reference TRBV29-1 and TRBJ2-6): SAVISQKPSRDICQRGTSLTIQCQVDSQVTMMFWYRQQPGQSLTLIATANQGSEATYESGFVIDKFPISRPNLTFSTLTVSNMSPEDSSIYLCSVDPYPGSNGANVLTFGAGSRLTVL.

V is TRBV28 and J is TRBJ2-2; 7 bases map to TRBD1. Germline CDR1 and CDR2: MDHEN and SYDVKM. J was trimmed by 2 bases and V by 5 bases; bases with no gene match: 14. The CDR3 loop spans 18 amino acids. CDR3 DNA sequence: TGTGCCAGCAGTCCAGATGGGGAGACAGGGTTCAACACCGGGGAGCTGTTTTTT. It encodes CASSPDGETGFNTGELFF.

This clone has a single count. This chain joins TRBV7-9 and TRBJ2-7; TRBD1 matches 7 bases. Germline V lookup: CDR1 SEHNR, CDR2 FQNEAQ (reference sequence). The CDR3 consists of 14 residues. J lost 3 bases, V lost 2 bases, and 4 bases had no gene match. DNA of the CDR3: TGTGCCAGCAGCTTATCGGGACAGCACTACGAGCAGTACTTC. This codes for CASSLSGQHYEQYF.

This clone was observed a handful of times. The chain joins TRBV25-1 to TRBJ2-7; 9 bases line up with TRBD2. CDR1 is MGHDK, CDR2 SYGVNS, per germline. The length of the CDR3 is 13 residues. V lost 8 bases and J lost 1; bases outside the gene matches: 3. CDR3 DNA sequence: TGTGCCAGCGGTACTAGCGGGTCCTACGAGCAGTACTTC. Translation gives CASGTSGSYEQYF.

V is TRBV27 and J is TRBJ2-1; 10 bases line up with TRBD2. The CDR3 is 15 residues long. Germline V gene sequence: CDR1 MNHEY, CDR2 SMNVEV (reference sequence). The J segment lost 8 bases and the V segment lost 4 bases, leaving 8 bases of the junction unmatched. CDR3 in amino acids: CASSSEPSGSYEQFF. The CDR3 DNA sequence: TGTGCCAGCAGTTCCGAACCTAGCGGGAGTTATGAGCAGTTCTTC.